The 21 T cell receptor beta chains below were found in one sample sequenced in a study of shared clonotypes between healthy human individuals. Sequenced by immunoSEQ multiplex PCR; TCRdb stores in-frame clones only, minus some. Seen here are millions of clones, about 95% observed once, and the top ten hold 0.1% to 0.15%. The sample taken for sequencing was naive CD4+ T cells sorted from blood. Subset defined: CD45RA+ positively selected. The receptors stem from a man between 18 and 29 years old in good health.

With respect to this clone: This specimen includes other DNA sequences encoding the same CDR3. The genes are TRBV28 and TRBJ1-1; TRBD1 aligns across 10 bases. From germline, CDR1 is MDHEN and CDR2 SYDVKM. V shed 4 bases, J shed 5 bases, and the junction held 7 bases outside the gene matches. CDR3 length equals 15 residues. CDR3 nucleotides: TGTGCCAGCAGTTCGACAGGGGGCGCGCGGACTGAAGCTTTCTTT. It encodes CASSSTGGARTEAFF.

Regarding this clone: Other DNA sequences in the same sample also yield this CDR3. The V gene is TRBV5-1, the J gene TRBJ2-7; TRBD2 matches at 11 bases. Germline V gives CDR1 SGHRS, CDR2 YFSETQ. The CDR3 loop spans 16 amino acids. The V and J ends lost 0 bases and 0 bases, in that order; junction bases with no gene match: 2. This CDR3 reads CASSLGTSGFSYEQYF. The CDR3 DNA sequence: TGCGCCAGCAGCTTGGGGACTAGCGGGTTCTCCTACGAGCAGTACTTC.

This chain links TRBV7-8 with TRBJ2-1; TRBD2 matches at 14 bases. The V gene end was trimmed by 3 bases and the J gene end by 6 bases; junction bases not matched to a gene: 10. CDR3 length equals 18 residues. Germline V gives CDR1 SGHVS, CDR2 FQNEAQ. The CDR3 coding sequence is TGTGCCAGCAGCTTCTCTCCTAAGACTAGCGGGAGGGCCAATGAGCAGTTCTTC. Amino acids: CASSFSPKTSGRANEQFF.

The chain employs TRBV28 and TRBJ1-1; weak D call: TRBD1 (5 bases). V shed 1 base and J shed 6 bases, with 15 bases lying between them. Germline CDR1 is MDHEN and CDR2 is SYDVKM. There are 15 residues in the CDR3. In nucleotides, the CDR3 is TGTGCCAGCAGTTTATTGTCCCCCGGGGGGTCTGAAGCTTTCTTT. Its translation is CASSLLSPGGSEAFF.

The chain joins TRBV7-8 to TRBJ1-1; D possibly corresponds to TRBD1 (5 bases). The CDR3 totals 14 residues. In germline, CDR1 is SGHVS, CDR2 FQNEAQ. V was clipped by 5 bases and J by 4 bases, with 14 bases between them. CDR3 residues: CASSPGPGGTEAFF. The CDR3 DNA reads as TGTGCCAGCAGCCCTGGACCCGGGGGCACTGAAGCTTTCTTT.

The CDR3 DNA sequence: TGCGCCAGCAGCCAGGGCCCAGGGATAGGCGCTGAAGCTTTCTTT. This encodes CASSQGPGIGAEAFF. The chain uses TRBV5-1 and TRBJ1-1; D may be TRBD1 (5 bases). Germline values: CDR1 SGHRS, CDR2 YFSETQ. The CDR3 is 15 residues long. The V gene lost 4 bases and the J gene lost 6 bases, with 19 bases spanning the gap.

V usage is TRBV6-1 and J usage is TRBJ2-5; TRBD1 might be the D (6 bases). The germline V gene encodes CDR1 MNHNS and CDR2 SASEGT. There are 13 residues in the CDR3. V lost 7 bases and J 4 bases, leaving 13 bases between the germline ends. The CDR3 coding sequence is TGTGCCAGCACGTGGGGGCGTAGAGAGACCCAGTACTTC. It translates to CASTWGRRETQYF.

This chain connects TRBV5-1 to TRBJ1-2; TRBD1 aligns across 10 bases. V was pared by 4 bases and J by 0 bases, with 3 bases of the junction left unmatched. Germline CDR1 and CDR2: SGHRS and YFSETQ. CDR3 length: 15 residues. The CDR3 coding sequence is TGCGCCAGCAGCGGGACAGGGGCCCCTAACTATGGCTACACCTTC. Amino acids: CASSGTGAPNYGYTF. The full variable domain, rest sourced from reference TRBV5-1 and TRBJ1-2, is KAGVTQTPRYLIKTRGQQVTLSCSPISGHRSVSWYQQTPGQGLQFLFEYFSETQRNKGNFPGRFSGRQFSNSRSEMNVSTLELGDSALYLCASSGTGAPNYGYTFGSGTRLTVV.

The chain uses TRBV5-1 and TRBJ1-2; D is ambiguous. Germline V gives CDR1 SGHRS, CDR2 YFSETQ. The CDR3 loop spans 13 amino acids. V was pared by 5 bases and J by 8 bases, with 16 bases between. The chain's CDR3 is CASSRSLREGYTF. In DNA, the CDR3 is TGCGCCAGCAGTCGGTCCCTAAGAGAGGGCTACACCTTC.

The chain links TRBV5-4 to TRBJ1-1; D remains unclear. Deletions cut 9 bases from V and 1 base from J, with 10 bases between. In germline, CDR1 is SGHNT, CDR2 YYREEE (reference sequence). The CDR3 totals 12 residues. The CDR3 DNA sequence: TGTGCCACCAAGCCAGGGAACACTGAAGCTTTCTTT. The encoded protein is CATKPGNTEAFF.

This clone came up once. This chain joins TRBV7-9 and TRBJ2-7; D gene uncertain. Per germline, CDR1 SEHNR and CDR2 FQNEAQ (reference sequence). Trimming cost V 1 base and J 0 bases, with 10 bases left between them. The CDR3 covers 15 residues. The CDR3 sequence: CASSLDGGSSYEQYF. As DNA, the CDR3 is TGTGCCAGCAGCTTAGATGGCGGAAGCTCCTACGAGCAGTACTTC.

With regard to this clone: This same CDR3 is encoded by further DNA sequences in the sample. The chain links TRBV5-1 to TRBJ2-7, with D perhaps TRBD1 (5 bases). Germline V lookup: CDR1 SGHRS, CDR2 YFSETQ. There are 14 residues in the CDR3. V gave up 0 bases and J gave up 0 bases, with 7 bases separating them. The CDR3 DNA reads TGCGCCAGCAGCTTGGAGCAGGGCTCCTACGAGCAGTACTTC. Translation gives CASSLEQGSYEQYF.

V gene TRBV5-4 combines with J gene TRBJ2-1; TRBD1 matches at 8 bases. Germline V gives CDR1 SGHNT, CDR2 YYREEE (reference sequence). With 4 bases clipped from V and 0 bases from J, the junction kept 9 bases outside the gene matches. The CDR3 is made up of 17 amino acids. As DNA, the CDR3 is TGTGCCAGCAGCCCGAGACAGGGGAAGAGCTCCTACAATGAGCAGTTCTTC. Translation: CASSPRQGKSSYNEQFF.

J is TRBJ2-3 and V is TRBV5-6; D is possibly TRBD2 (5 bases). Between the trimmed V and J ends, which lost 1 base and 1 base, there was a span of 10 bases. Per germline, CDR1 SGHDT and CDR2 YYEEEE. The CDR3 sequence is 15 residues long. Here the CDR3 DNA reads TGTGCCAGCAGCTTGTTCGGGGATCGCACAGATACGCAGTATTTT. Its translation is CASSLFGDRTDTQYF. The full variable domain, rest sourced from reference TRBV5-6 and TRBJ2-3, is DAGVTQSPTHLIKTRGQQVTLRCSPKSGHDTVSWYQQALGQGPQFIFQYYEEEERQRGNFPDRFSGHQFPNYSSELNVNALLLGDSALYLCASSLFGDRTDTQYFGPGTRLTVL.

This rearrangement joins TRBV1 to TRBJ2-3; whether TRBD2, the table's D call, matches the DNA was not checked. TRBV1 is termed a pseudogene. This CDR3 has 19 amino acids. The CDR3 DNA reads as TGCACCAGCAGCCAAGATCCGGCCCTTGGACTAGCGGGCACAGATACGCAGTATTTT. Residues: CTSSQDPALGLAGTDTQYF.

This clone was seen only once. V gene TRBV5-1 combines with J gene TRBJ2-7, with D perhaps TRBD1 or TRBD2 (5 bases each). CDR1 is SGHRS and CDR2 is YFSETQ in the germline V gene. V gave up 6 bases and J gave up 5 bases, with 24 bases separating them. The CDR3 totals 16 residues. The CDR3 here is CASTLYRDRVFNEQYF. In DNA form, the CDR3 reads TGCGCCAGCACCCTATACCGGGACCGCGTTTTCAACGAGCAGTACTTC.

This clone was seen once. The CDR3 reads CASSPFGVRIYGYTF. The CDR3 DNA follows: TGTGCCAGCAGCCCCTTCGGTGTCAGGATCTATGGCTACACCTTC. V and J are TRBV14 and TRBJ1-2, with D unresolved. Looked up from germline, CDR1 is SGHDN and CDR2 is FVKESK. V shed 4 bases and J shed 4 bases, with 16 bases lying between them. This CDR3 is built from 15 residues.

V is TRBV11-2 and J is TRBJ2-7, with D perhaps matching TRBD1 (5 bases). V was trimmed by 3 bases and J by 2 bases, leaving 14 bases between them. This CDR3 contains 15 residues. Germline V CDR1 and CDR2: SGHAT, FQNNGV. The CDR3 DNA follows: TGTGCCAGCAGCTTCGGTGGGGCCACTGCCTACGAGCAGTACTTC. Amino acid sequence: CASSFGGATAYEQYF.

With respect to this clone: This specimen includes other DNA sequences encoding the same CDR3. The chain carries TRBV30 and TRBJ1-1, with D hard to call. V dropped 3 bases and J dropped 1 base, with 6 bases sitting between them. The germline V gene has CDR1 GTSNPN and CDR2 SVGIG (reference sequence). This CDR3 comprises 12 residues. The CDR3 DNA is TGTGCCTGGAGCTTGGGGAACACTGAAGCTTTCTTT. Translated: CAWSLGNTEAFF.

The CDR3 is CASSLGVIADLDYEQYF. The CDR3, as DNA: TGTGCCAGCAGCTTAGGGGTGATAGCGGATCTTGATTACGAGCAGTACTTC. The V call is TRBV7-9, the J call TRBJ2-7; D is perhaps TRBD2 (6 bases). With 1 base removed from V and 4 bases from J, the gap between germline ends came to 20 bases. Germline-derived CDR1 and CDR2 are SEHNR and FQNEAQ (reference sequence). The CDR3 sequence is 17 residues long.

The CDR3 DNA sequence: TGTGCCAGCAGTTGGACTAGCGGCAGGGGGAATGAGCAGTTCTTC. This sequence encodes CASSWTSGRGNEQFF. V usage is TRBV28 and J usage is TRBJ2-1, with 10 bases identical to TRBD2. Germline assignment: CDR1 MDHEN and CDR2 SYDVKM. V trimming: 4 bases; J trimming: 7 bases; junction bases outside the gene matches: 7. CDR3 length: 15 residues.